This T cell receptor (beta chain) was identified during a study of blood T cell repertoires in COVID-19. CDR1 and CDR2 (germline): ENHRY, SYGVKD. The CDR3 spans 13 residues. J gave up 4 bases and V 10 bases, and 9 bases lay outside the gene matches. Only in-frame clones appear in the TCRdb table, and some are missing; sequencing was by immunoSEQ multiplex PCR. The sample lists about 230,000 clones, around 90% occurring once. Sequenced input: PBMCs or T cells enriched from blood (not recorded which). J is TRBJ2-7 and V is TRBV10-3; 8 positions agree with TRBD2. The TCR was taken from a man in his thirties or forties who had recovered from COVID-19. In nucleotides, the CDR3 is TGTGCCAGAACGGGACTAGAAAAATACGAGCAGTACTTC. It codes for CARTGLEKYEQYF.